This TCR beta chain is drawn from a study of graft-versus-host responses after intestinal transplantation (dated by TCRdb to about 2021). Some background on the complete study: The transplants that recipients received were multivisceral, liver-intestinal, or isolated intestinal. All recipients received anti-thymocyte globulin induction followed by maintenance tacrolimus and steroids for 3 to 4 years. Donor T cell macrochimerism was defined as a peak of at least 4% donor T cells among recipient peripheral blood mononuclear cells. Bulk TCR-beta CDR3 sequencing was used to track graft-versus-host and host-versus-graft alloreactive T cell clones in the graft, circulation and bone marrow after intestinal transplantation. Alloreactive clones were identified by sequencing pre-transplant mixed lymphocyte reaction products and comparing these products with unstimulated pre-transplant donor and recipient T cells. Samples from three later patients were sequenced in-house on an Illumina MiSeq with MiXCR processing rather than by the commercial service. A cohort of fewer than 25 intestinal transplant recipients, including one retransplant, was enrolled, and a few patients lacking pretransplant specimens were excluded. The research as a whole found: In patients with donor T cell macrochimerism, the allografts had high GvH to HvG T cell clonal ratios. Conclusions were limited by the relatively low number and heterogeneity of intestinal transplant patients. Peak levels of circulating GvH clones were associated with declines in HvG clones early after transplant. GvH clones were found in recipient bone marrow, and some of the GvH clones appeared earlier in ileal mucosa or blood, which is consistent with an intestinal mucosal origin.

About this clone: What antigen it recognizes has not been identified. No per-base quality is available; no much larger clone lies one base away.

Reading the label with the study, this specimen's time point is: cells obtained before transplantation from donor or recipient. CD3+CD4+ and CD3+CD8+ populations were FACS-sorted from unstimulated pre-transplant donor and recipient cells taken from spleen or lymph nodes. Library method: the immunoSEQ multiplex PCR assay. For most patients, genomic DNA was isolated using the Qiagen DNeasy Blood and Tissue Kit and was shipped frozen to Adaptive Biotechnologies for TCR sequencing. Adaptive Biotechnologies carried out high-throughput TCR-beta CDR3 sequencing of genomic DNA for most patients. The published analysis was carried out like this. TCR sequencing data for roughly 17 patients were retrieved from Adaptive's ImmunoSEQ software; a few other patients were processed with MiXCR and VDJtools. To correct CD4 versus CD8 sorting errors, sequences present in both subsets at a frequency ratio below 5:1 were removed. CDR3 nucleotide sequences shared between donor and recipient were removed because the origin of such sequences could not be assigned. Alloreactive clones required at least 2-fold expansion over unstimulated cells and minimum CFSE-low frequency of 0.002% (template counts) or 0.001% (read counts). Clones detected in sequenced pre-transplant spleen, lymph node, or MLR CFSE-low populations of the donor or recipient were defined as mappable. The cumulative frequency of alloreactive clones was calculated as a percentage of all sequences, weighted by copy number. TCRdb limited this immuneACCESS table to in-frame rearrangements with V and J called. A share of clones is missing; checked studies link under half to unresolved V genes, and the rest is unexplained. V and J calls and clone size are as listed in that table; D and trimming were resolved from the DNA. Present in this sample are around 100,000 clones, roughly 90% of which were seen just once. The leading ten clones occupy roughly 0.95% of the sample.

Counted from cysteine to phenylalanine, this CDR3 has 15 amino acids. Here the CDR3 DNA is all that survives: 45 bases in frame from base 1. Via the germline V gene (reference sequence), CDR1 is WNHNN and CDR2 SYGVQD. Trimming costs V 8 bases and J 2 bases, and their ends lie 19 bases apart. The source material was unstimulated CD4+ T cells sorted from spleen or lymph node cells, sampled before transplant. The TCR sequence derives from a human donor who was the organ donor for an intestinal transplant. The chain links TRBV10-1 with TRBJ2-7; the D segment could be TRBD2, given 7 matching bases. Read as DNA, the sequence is TGCGCCAGCGCCGAGGGGGGGGGCCTCCCCTACGAGCAGTACTTC. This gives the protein CASAEGGGLPYEQYF.